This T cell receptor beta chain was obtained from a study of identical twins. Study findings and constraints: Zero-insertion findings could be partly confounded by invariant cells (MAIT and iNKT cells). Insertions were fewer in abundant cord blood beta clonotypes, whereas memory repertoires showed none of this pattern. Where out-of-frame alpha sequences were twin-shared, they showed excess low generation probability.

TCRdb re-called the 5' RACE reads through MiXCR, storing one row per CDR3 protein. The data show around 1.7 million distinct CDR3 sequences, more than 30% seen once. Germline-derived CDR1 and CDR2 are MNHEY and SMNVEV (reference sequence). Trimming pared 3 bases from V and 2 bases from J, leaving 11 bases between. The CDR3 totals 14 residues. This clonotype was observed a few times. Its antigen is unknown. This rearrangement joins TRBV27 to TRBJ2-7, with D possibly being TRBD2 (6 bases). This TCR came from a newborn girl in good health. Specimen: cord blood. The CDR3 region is CASSFGGNAYEQYF. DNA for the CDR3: TGTGCCAGCAGTTTCGGGGGTAACGCCTACGAGCAGTACTTC.